Detailed here is one T cell receptor beta chain. There are a few counts of this clone. The antigen this receptor binds is unknown. No base-level quality is on record; no much larger clone is a single base apart. The CDR3 numbers 15 residues from cysteine through phenylalanine. The retained sequence is limited to the CDR3, 45 bases, with the frame set at the first base. CDR1 and CDR2 were assigned from the germline V gene (reference sequence) as PRHDT and FYEKMQ. Deletion took 6 bases off V and 3 bases off J, with a span of 14 bases between the germline ends. This sample stems from a study of cytomegalovirus exposure and HLA in healthy donors (dated by TCRdb to the late 2010s). Background for the entire study: According to an earlier analysis of several hundred of the donors, 150 million to 200 million T cells yielded over 90 million unique TCR beta sequences and more than 250 Gb of sequence data. Among the roughly 400 genotyped donors, more than 70% belonged to the genetic ancestry cluster associated with self-reported Caucasian donors. All discovery cohort repertoires had been generated using a single sequencing platform. A few DR-DQ haplotypes were treated as single units for association and clustering because of strong linkage in the cohort. In a later genetic analysis, genome-wide SNP genotypes for 398 of the 666 donors were used, and that subset was treated as a discovery cohort. An earlier analysis of 587 of the donors applied high-throughput TCR beta sequencing to assess whether each TCR beta V gene segment acted as functional or pseudogenic. Donor age, sex, ethnicity and CMV serostatus were compiled together with the repertoire data. Among some 410 genotyped donors of the cohort, an average of roughly 230,000 unique TCR beta nucleotide sequences was sequenced per donor, of which about 19% were non-productive. In a later analysis, previously published TCR beta repertoires from roughly 710 donors were re-analyzed and high-resolution HLA genotyping was added so that TCR occurrence patterns could be studied. The number of donors typed differed by locus, with roughly 629-640 for A, B, C, DRB1 and DQB1, 522 for DQA1, 600 to 610 for DPA1, and 472 for DPB1. In the later analysis, no new phenotypic data were used to find candidate immune exposures; instead, reliance was placed on TCR beta sequences and their occurrence across donors. To predict cytomegalovirus infection status, the study combined high-throughput TCR immunosequencing, statistical association of individual TCRs with disease status, and machine learning. Besides the first cohort of roughly 640 subjects, a separate validation cohort made up of 90 to 150 different subjects was used. An early release covering 550 to 650 HLA-typed donors comprised approximately 290 gigabases of sequencing data and around 80 million unique TCR sequences. The study aimed to test whether cataloging public T cell receptors could reveal signatures of past pathogen exposure. Both class I and class II loci were covered by HLA typing, at four-digit resolution. The T cell repertoires of around 670 subjects were profiled by immunosequencing and related to cytomegalovirus serostatus.

The method was the immunoSEQ multiplex PCR assay. For the multiplex PCR, a mixture combining 60 forward primers for TCR Vbeta segments and 13 reverse primers for TCR Jbeta segments was used. The CDR3 region of rearranged TCR beta genes was amplified from genomic DNA with a multiplex PCR assay. On the Illumina HiSeq System, the amplified TCR beta libraries were sequenced as 87-base-pair reads. On the authors' methods: In a later analysis, tens of millions of unique TCR beta chains were counted across the approximately 640 repertoires, and around 10 million of these chains were shared by at least two donors. Raw reads were error-corrected and collapsed into unique sequences by a nearest-neighbor algorithm in which closely related sequences were merged to remove PCR and sequencing errors. CDR3 sequences were aligned to IMGT reference sequences to assign V, D and J gene segments. Each retained sequence needed at least a six-nucleotide match to both a V gene segment and a J gene segment. Rearrangements were classified as productive when the CDR3 lacked stop codons and remained in frame with V and J, and all other rearrangements were classified as non-productive. Following IMGT convention, CDR3 was defined as the stretch from the second conserved V-encoded cysteine to the conserved J-encoded phenylalanine. Sequences without an unambiguous match to a single V gene segment were excluded from the earlier analysis of about 600 of the donors. An earlier analysis of 587 of the donors called V segments functional above 56.7% productive rearrangements and segregating when the between-donor standard deviation exceeded 5%. A statistical classification framework was built to diagnose cytomegalovirus status from the catalog of TCR beta chain sequences. In a later analysis, TCR nucleotide sequences were compared against IMGT/GENE-DB human TR gene sequences so that V and J genes could be assigned. The TCRdist pipeline was used in a later analysis to assign CDR3 sequences and most-parsimonious VDJ recombination scenarios. In a later analysis, each TCR beta chain was defined by its CDR3 amino acid sequence together with its V-gene family, and reads without a unique V-gene family were excluded. A later analysis removed 500 to 600 highly shared, low-generation-probability nucleotide sequences to deal with suspected cross-contamination and a sequencing artifact. In a later analysis, a clonal expansion index for each public chain was calculated from normalized within-repertoire ranks of inferred template counts. A later analysis computed generation probabilities with a VDJ recombination model fitted to out-of-frame rearrangements, and checked the results against IGoR. In a later analysis, hypergeometric tests were used to score TCR-TCR, TCR-HLA and TCR-CMV co-occurrence, with a repertoire-size bias correction applied to TCR pairs. False discovery rates were estimated in a later analysis by permuting HLA or CMV assignments 20 times. In a later analysis, co-occurring TCRs were grouped with DBSCAN, and TCRdist sequence similarity was added when clustering was performed within HLA-allele-positive subsets. Repertoires with fewer than 30,000 or more than 120,000 public chains were left out of co-occurrence clustering, as were five repertoires with anomalous nucleotide sharing. TCRdb re-hosts the immuneACCESS table, in-frame sequences only. Its copies lack some clones; in the studies checked, an unresolved V gene accounts for under half of them, and the cause for the rest is not known. D and trimming were read from the DNA, whereas the V and J calls and clone size are those reported in that table. The sample table records around 150,000 clones; 9.4% of these occur just once. The leading ten clones occupy 1.5% to 2% of the sample.

The cohort comprised under 700 healthy bone marrow donors. At the time of sampling, all cohort members were nominally healthy, though unrecorded immune exposures were likely present. The donor was CMV seronegative and was included in the group of a few hundred seronegative cohort members. Each donor provided a peripheral blood sample, and peripheral blood mononuclear cells were used for TCR beta sequencing. Genomic DNA extraction from the blood cell samples was performed with the Qiagen DNeasy Blood Extraction Kit. What the study reported, not specific to this receptor: Some IMGT-functional V segments, including TRBV6-2 and TRBV6-3, could not be distinguished by the 87-base-pair reads and were therefore excluded. Cytomegalovirus status was reported to be diagnosed by the classifier with high specificity and sensitivity in both the original and validation cohorts. The authors suggested that the approach could potentially be extended to other disease states and immunological phenotypes. The presence/absence analyses assumed that sequencing depth was roughly uniform across donors, and that assumption may not be true. A later analysis found that TCR association rates varied across HLA loci, with DRB1 alleles showing the most associated TCRs and HLA-C alleles the fewest. A later analysis reported that several top co-occurrence clusters appeared linked to parvovirus B19, influenza, CMV and Epstein-Barr virus. In vitro tests confirmed that a few of the cytomegalovirus-associated TCR beta chains recognize cytomegalovirus antigens. Immune exposure information for the cohort was limited to CMV serostatus. A further reported finding was that TCR beta sequences accurately predicted the HLA-A and HLA-B alleles for most subjects in the first cohort. The cohort was sequenced for TCR beta chains only, and without alpha or paired-chain data the features that could be detected were limited. Strong co-occurrence of HLA alleles, especially DR and DQ, made assigning TCR associations to individual alleles difficult. Correlated functional status among segregating V segments might be attributable to linkage disequilibrium, but an unknown experimental factor could not be ruled out. Because counts were too low, about 17 rarely observed V segments, including chromosome 9 orphons, were excluded from the earlier analysis of 587 of the donors. A total of some 180 TCR beta chains were listed by the study as associated with cytomegalovirus. Compared with equally common non-associated chains, HLA-associated TCR beta chains in a later analysis were more clonally expanded and had lower generation probabilities. Specific HLA alleles were associated with 15,000 to 20,000 TCR beta sequences at a false discovery rate of 0.05 in a later analysis. In a later genetic analysis, fewer N-insertions in productive TCRs were reported among donors in an Asian-associated ancestry cluster than the roughly 700-donor mean. In a later analysis, most CMV-associated TCR beta chains were found to appear HLA-restricted, with HLA associations seemingly driven largely by CMV exposure. A later genetic analysis associated a missense DCLRE1C variant with V-gene and J-gene trimming of TCR beta chains, and an independent cohort replicated the association. Across donors, most TCR sequences were observed very rarely, whereas some public TCRs were present in many individuals. A cluster of highly shared sequence variants was judged likely to represent a technical artifact of the sequencing pipeline. Because HLA typing was unavailable for some donors at each locus, only the typed subset was used in association tests. Broadly in line with IMGT annotations, most TCR beta V segments showed up in productive rearrangements about 87% or about 30% of the time in an earlier analysis of roughly 590 of the donors.

The source is a male donor in good health and CMV-seronegative. The sequence is built from TRBV13 and TRBJ2-2; the D gene is perhaps TRBD2, from 5 matching bases. The sample consisted of PBMCs. The DNA reads TGTGCCAGCAGATCCTCGCCCGGGGACACCGGGGAGCTGTTTTTT. This yields the protein CASRSSPGDTGELFF.